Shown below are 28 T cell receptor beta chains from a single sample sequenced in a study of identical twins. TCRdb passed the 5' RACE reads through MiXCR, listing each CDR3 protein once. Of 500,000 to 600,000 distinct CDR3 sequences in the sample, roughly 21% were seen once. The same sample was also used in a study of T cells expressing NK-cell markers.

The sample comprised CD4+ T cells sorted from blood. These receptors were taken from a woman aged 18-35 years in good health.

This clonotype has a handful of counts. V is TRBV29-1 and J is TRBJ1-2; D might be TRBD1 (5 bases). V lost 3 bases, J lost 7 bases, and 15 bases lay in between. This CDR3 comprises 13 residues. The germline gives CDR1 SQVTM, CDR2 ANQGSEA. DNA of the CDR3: TGCAGCGTTGATGGCAGGGAAAAAGGTGGCTACACCTTC. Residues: CSVDGREKGGYTF.

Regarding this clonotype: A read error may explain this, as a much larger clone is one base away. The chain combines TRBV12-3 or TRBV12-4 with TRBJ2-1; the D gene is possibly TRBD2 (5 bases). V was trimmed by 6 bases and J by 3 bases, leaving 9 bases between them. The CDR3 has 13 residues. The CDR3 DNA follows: TGTGCCAGCAGATTCCGGGGCTACAATGAGCAGTTCTTC. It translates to CASRFRGYNEQFF.

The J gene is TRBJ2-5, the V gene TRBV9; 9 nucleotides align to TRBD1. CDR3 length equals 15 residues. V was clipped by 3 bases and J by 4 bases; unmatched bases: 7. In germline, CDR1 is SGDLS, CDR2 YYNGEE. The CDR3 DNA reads TGTGCCAGCAGCGCGACAGGGGGGGGGGTAGAGACCCAGTACTTC. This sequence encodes CASSATGGGVETQYF.

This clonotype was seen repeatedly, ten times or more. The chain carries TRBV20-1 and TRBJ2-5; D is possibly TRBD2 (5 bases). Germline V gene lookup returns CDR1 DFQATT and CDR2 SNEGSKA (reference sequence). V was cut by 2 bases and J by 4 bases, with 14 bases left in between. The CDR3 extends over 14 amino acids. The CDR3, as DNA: TGCAGTGCTAGAAGGTCGGAAGGAGGAGAGACCCAGTACTTC. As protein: CSARRSEGGETQYF.

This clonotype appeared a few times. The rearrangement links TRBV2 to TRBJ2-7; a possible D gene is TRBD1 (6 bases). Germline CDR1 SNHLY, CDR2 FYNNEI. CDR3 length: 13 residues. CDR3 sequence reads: CVTGQGLNYEQYF. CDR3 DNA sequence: TGTGTCACAGGGCAGGGATTGAACTACGAGCAGTACTTC.

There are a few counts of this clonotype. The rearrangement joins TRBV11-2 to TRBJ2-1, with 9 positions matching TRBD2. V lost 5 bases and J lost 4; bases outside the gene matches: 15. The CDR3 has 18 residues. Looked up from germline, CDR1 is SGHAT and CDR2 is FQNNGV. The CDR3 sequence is CASSPRGRGAGGYNEQFF. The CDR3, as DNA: TGTGCCAGCAGCCCCCGGGGCAGGGGGGCGGGAGGGTACAATGAGCAGTTCTTC.

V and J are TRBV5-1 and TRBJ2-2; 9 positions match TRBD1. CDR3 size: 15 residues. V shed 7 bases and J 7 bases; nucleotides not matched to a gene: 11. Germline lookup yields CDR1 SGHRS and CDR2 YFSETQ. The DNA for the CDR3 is TGCGCCAGCCGTCCGGGACAGGGTGTCGGCGGGGAGCTGTTTTTT. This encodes CASRPGQGVGGELFF.

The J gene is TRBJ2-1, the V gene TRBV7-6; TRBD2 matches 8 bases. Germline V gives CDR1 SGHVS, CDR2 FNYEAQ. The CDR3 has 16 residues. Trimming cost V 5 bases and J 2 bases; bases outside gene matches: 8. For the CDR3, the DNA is TGTGCCAGCAGCCCCCCGGCTAGCGGGCCCTACAATGAGCAGTTCTTC. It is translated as CASSPPASGPYNEQFF.

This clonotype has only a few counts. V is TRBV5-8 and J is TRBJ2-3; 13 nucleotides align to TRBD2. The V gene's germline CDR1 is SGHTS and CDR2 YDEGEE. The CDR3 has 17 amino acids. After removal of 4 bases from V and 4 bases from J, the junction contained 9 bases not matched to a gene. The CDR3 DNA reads TGTGCCAGCAGCCCCCGGACTAGCGGGAGTGCCGCAGATACGCAGTATTTT. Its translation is CASSPRTSGSAADTQYF.

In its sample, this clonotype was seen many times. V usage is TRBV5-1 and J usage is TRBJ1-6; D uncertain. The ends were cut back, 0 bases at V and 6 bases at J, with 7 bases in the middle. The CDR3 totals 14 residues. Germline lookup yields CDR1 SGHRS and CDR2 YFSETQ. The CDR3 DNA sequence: TGCGCCAGCAGCTTGGGGGCACCTAATTCACCCCTCCACTTT. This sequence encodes CASSLGAPNSPLHF.

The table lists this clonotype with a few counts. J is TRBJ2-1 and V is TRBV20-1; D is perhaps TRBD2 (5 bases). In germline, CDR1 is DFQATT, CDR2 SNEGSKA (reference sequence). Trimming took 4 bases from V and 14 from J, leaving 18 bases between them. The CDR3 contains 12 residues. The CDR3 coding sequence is TGCAGTGCTACCGGGTCTCAAATGAGGGAGTTCTTC. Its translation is CSATGSQMREFF.

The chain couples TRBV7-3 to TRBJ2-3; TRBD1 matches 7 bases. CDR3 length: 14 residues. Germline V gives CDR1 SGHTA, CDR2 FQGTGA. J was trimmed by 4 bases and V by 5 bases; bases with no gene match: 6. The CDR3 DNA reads TGTGCCAGCAGCCCACAGGGGCTCCCAGATACGCAGTATTTT. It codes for CASSPQGLPDTQYF.

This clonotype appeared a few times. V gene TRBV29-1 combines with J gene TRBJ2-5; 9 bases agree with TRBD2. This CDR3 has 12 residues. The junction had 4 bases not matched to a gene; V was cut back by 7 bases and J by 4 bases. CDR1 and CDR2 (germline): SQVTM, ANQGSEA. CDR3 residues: CSAFSGRETQYF. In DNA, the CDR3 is TGCAGCGCCTTTAGCGGGAGAGAGACCCAGTACTTC. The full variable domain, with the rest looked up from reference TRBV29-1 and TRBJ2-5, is SAVISQKPSRDICQRGTSLTIQCQVDSQVTMMFWYRQQPGQSLTLIATANQGSEATYESGFVIDKFPISRPNLTFSTLTVSNMSPEDSSIYLCSAFSGRETQYFGPGTRLLVL.

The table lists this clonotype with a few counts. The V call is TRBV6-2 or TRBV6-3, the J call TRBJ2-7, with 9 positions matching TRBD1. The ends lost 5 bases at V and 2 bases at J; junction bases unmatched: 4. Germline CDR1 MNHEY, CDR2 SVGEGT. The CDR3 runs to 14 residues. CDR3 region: CASSGRQGAYEQYF. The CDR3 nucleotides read TGTGCCAGCAGTGGGAGACAGGGGGCCTACGAGCAGTACTTC.

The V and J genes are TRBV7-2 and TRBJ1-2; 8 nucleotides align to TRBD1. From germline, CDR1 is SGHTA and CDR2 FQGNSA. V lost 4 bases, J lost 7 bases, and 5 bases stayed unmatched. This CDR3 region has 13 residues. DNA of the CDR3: TGTGCCAGCAGCTATATGGACAGGGCTGGCTACACCTTC. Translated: CASSYMDRAGYTF.

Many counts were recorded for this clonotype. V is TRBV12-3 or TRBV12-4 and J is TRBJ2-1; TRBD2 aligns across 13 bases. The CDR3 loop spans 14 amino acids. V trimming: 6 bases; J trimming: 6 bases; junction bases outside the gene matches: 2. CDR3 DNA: TGTGCCAGCAGCAGACTAGCGGGAGGCAATGAGCAGTTCTTC. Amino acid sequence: CASSRLAGGNEQFF.

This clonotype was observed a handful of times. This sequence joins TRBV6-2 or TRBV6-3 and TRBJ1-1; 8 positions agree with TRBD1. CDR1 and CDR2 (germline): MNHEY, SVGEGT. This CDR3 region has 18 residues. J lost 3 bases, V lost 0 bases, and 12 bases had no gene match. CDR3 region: CASSYSRTGLILDTEAFF. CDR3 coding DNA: TGTGCCAGCAGTTACTCCCGGACAGGGCTTATTCTGGACACTGAAGCTTTCTTT.

As DNA, the CDR3 is TGCAGTGCTAGAAGGCCCTCCTCCAACCATGGCTACACCTTC. It encodes CSARRPSSNHGYTF. This chain uses TRBV20-1 with TRBJ1-2; no firm D call. The CDR3 contains 14 residues. Germline V lookup: CDR1 DFQATT, CDR2 SNEGSKA (reference sequence). Deletions cut 2 bases from V and 6 bases from J, with 16 bases between.

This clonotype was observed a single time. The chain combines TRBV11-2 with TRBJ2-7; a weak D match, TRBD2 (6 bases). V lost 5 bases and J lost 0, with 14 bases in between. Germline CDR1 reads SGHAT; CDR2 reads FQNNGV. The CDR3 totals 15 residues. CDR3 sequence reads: CASSRNSGNSYEQYF. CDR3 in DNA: TGTGCCAGCAGCCGAAATAGCGGAAACTCCTACGAGCAGTACTTC.

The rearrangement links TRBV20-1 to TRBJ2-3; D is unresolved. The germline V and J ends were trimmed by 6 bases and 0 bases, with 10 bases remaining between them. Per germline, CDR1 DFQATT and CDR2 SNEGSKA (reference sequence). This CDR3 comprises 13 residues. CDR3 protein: CSAIARSTDTQYF. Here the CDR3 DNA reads TGCAGTGCCATAGCCCGAAGCACAGATACGCAGTATTTT.

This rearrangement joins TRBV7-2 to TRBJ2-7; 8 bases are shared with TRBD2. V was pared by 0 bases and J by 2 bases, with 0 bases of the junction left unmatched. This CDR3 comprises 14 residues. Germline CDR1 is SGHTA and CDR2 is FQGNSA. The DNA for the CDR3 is TGTGCCAGCAGCTTAGCAGCGGGAGCCTACGAGCAGTACTTC. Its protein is CASSLAAGAYEQYF.

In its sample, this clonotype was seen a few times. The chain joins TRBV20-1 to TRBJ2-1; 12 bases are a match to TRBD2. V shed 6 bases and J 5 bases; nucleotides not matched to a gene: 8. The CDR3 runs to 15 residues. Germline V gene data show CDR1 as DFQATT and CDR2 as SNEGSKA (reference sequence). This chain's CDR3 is CSAAVGTSGHNEQFF. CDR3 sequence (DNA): TGCAGTGCGGCGGTAGGGACTAGCGGGCACAATGAGCAGTTCTTC.

For the CDR3, the DNA is TGTGCCAGCAGTCCCGGCCCCAAGGGACCCCAGCATTTT. It encodes CASSPGPKGPQHF. The chain is built from TRBV6-2 or TRBV6-3 and TRBJ1-5; D is undetermined. In germline, CDR1 is MNHEY, CDR2 SVGEGT. This CDR3 has 13 residues. V lost 5 bases to trimming and J lost 10 bases, with 15 bases between them.

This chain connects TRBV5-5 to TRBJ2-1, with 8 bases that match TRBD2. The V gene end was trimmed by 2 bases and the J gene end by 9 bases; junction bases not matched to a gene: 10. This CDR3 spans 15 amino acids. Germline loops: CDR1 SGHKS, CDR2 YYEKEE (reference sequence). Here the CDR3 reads CASSFSAGDVGEQFF. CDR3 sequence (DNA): TGTGCCAGCAGCTTTTCAGCGGGAGACGTCGGTGAGCAGTTCTTC.

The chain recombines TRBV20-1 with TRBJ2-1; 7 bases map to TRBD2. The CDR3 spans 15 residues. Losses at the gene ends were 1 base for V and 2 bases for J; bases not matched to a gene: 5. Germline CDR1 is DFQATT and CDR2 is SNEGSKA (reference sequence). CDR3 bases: TGCAGTGCTAGAGGTCTGCTAGCGGCCTACAATGAGCAGTTCTTC. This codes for CSARGLLAAYNEQFF.

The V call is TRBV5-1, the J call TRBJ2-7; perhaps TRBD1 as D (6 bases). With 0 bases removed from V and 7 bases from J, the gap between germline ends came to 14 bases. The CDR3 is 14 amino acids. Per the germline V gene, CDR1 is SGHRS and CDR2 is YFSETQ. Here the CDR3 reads CASSLEQGYWEQYF. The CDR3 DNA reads TGCGCCAGCAGCTTGGAACAGGGTTATTGGGAGCAGTACTTC.

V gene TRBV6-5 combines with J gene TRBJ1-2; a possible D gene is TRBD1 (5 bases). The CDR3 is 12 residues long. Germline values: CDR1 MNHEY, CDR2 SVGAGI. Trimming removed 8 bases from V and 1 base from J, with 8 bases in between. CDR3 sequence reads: CASPGLNYGYTF. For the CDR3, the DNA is TGTGCCAGCCCGGGGCTTAACTATGGCTACACCTTC.

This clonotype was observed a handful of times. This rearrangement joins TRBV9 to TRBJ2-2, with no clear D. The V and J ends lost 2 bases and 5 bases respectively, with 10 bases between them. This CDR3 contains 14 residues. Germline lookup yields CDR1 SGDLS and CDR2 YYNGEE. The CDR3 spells CASSVPGSTGELFF. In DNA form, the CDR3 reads TGTGCCAGCAGCGTGCCAGGTTCTACCGGGGAGCTGTTTTTT.